The 16 T cell receptor beta chains in this list originate from one sample, sequenced in a study of identical twins. TCRdb reanalysed the 5' RACE reads using MiXCR and keeps one entry per CDR3 protein. The sample has some 600,000 distinct CDR3 sequences; 7% to 7.5% are singletons. This sample also belongs to another study, concerning yellow fever vaccine responses in identical twins.

Sequencing was carried out using PBMCs. All receptors derive from a woman aged 18-30 years in good health.

The CDR3 is CASSERETDTQYF. The DNA for the CDR3 is TGTGCCAGCAGTGAGCGGGAGACAGATACGCAGTATTTT. The chain carries TRBV6-4 and TRBJ2-3; TRBD2 aligns across 7 bases. CDR3 length: 13 residues. Germline CDR1 is MRHNA and CDR2 is SNTAGT. The V segment lost 3 bases and the J segment 3 bases; nucleotides outside the gene matches: 0.

This clonotype turned up a few times. This sequence joins TRBV2 and TRBJ2-7, with D possibly matching TRBD1 (5 bases). CDR3 length: 12 amino acids. CDR1 is SNHLY and CDR2 is FYNNEI in the germline V gene. The ends were cut back, 4 bases at V and 3 bases at J, with 7 bases in the middle. CDR3 DNA: TGTGCCAGCAGTGGCGACAGCTACGAGCAGTACGTC. This gives the protein CASSGDSYEQYV.

The table lists this clonotype with a few counts. This sequence joins TRBV27 and TRBJ1-2, with D possibly matching TRBD1 (5 bases). Germline CDR1 reads MNHEY; CDR2 reads SMNVEV (reference sequence). Trimming removed 5 bases at V and 1 base at J, with 14 bases between. The CDR3 length is 15 residues. The CDR3 DNA is TGTGCCAGCAGTAAGGGGATCAAAAGTAACTATGGCTACACCTTC. Protein: CASSKGIKSNYGYTF.

Concerning this clonotype: At one end, the junction sequence differs from germline, possibly due to a read error. V is TRBV7-9 and J is TRBJ2-5; no definite D call. The CDR3 runs to 13 residues. Germline V gene sequence: CDR1 SEHNR, CDR2 FQNEAQ (reference sequence). CDR3 in DNA: TGTGCCAGCAGCCCCAGGAACCAAGAGACCCATTACTTC. It specifies CASSPRNQETHYF.

This clonotype was recorded many times. This chain connects TRBV2 to TRBJ2-7, with D perhaps TRBD1 (6 bases). The CDR3 has 15 amino acids. Germline lookup yields CDR1 SNHLY and CDR2 FYNNEI. V was clipped by 3 bases and J by 5 bases, with 17 bases between them. CDR3 nucleotides: TGTGCCAGCAGTGAGGGGAACAGGGAAGGAAACGAGCAGTACTTC. Translation gives CASSEGNREGNEQYF.

This clonotype was observed at least ten times. V and J are TRBV28 and TRBJ1-5, with 7 bases fitting TRBD1. J was trimmed by 5 bases and V by 4 bases; bases with no gene match: 11. CDR3 size: 16 residues. In germline, CDR1 is MDHEN, CDR2 SYDVKM. DNA of the CDR3: TGTGCCAGCAGTTCCCGGGACAGAGAAGGTTATCAGCCCCAGCATTTT. As protein: CASSSRDREGYQPQHF.

The genes are TRBV5-1 and TRBJ2-3; 11 bases map to TRBD2. Germline CDR1 reads SGHRS; CDR2 reads YFSETQ. CDR3 length: 19 residues. V shed 4 bases and J 2 bases; nucleotides not matched to a gene: 15. The CDR3 DNA reads as TGCGCCAGCAGCCCGGGGACTAGCGGAGACCCCCTCTTCACAGATACGCAGTATTTT. Its translation: CASSPGTSGDPLFTDTQYF.

This clonotype was counted a few times. The rearrangement uses TRBV20-1 and TRBJ1-2, with D maybe TRBD1 (5 bases). The germline gives CDR1 DFQATT, CDR2 SNEGSKA (reference sequence). Trimming removed 2 bases from V and 10 bases from J, with 11 bases in between. The CDR3 runs 11 residues. The CDR3 here is CSARKTADYTF. Written as DNA, the CDR3 is TGCAGTGCTAGAAAGACAGCTGACTACACCTTC.

Turning to this clonotype: No DNA is shown, since the ends of the CDR3 on it are uncertain; the CDR3 is the one TCRdb lists. V and J are TRBV5-1 and TRBJ2-1. The V gene's germline CDR1 is SGHRS and CDR2 YFSETQ. The CDR3 has 15 residues if both end residues are counted. Here the CDR3 reads CASILGVSGLNEQFF.

This clonotype was seen at least ten times. The chain is built from TRBV7-9 and TRBJ2-1, with D unresolved. Germline V gives CDR1 SEHNR, CDR2 FQNEAQ (reference sequence). The CDR3 extends over 14 amino acids. The V and J ends lost 6 bases and 2 bases respectively, with 11 bases between them. CDR3 DNA: TGTGCCAGCAGTCGTCCTGGCGCCTACAATGAGCAGTTCTTC. Translated: CASSRPGAYNEQFF. Supplemented by reference TRBV7-9 and TRBJ2-1, the full variable domain reads DTGVSQNPRHKITKRGQNVTFRCDPISEHNRLYWYRQTLGQGPEFLTYFQNEAQLEKSRLLSDRFSAERPKGSFSTLEIQRTEQGDSAMYLCASSRPGAYNEQFFGPGTRLTVL.

This clonotype appeared many times. The gene calls are TRBV10-3 and TRBJ2-5, with TRBD2 identical over 9 bases. The CDR3 has 15 amino acids. Trimming removed 0 bases from V and 7 bases from J; junction bases left unmatched: 6. CDR1 and CDR2 (germline): ENHRY, SYGVKD. Here the CDR3 reads CAISESLAGIWTQYF. In nucleotides, the CDR3 is TGTGCCATCAGTGAGTCCCTAGCGGGGATTTGGACCCAGTACTTC.

This clonotype was detected a few times. The chain carries TRBV28 and TRBJ2-3; 10 bases are shared with TRBD2. With 7 bases clipped from V and 4 bases from J, the junction kept 8 bases outside the gene matches. Germline V CDR1 and CDR2: MDHEN, SYDVKM. This CDR3 has 15 residues. CDR3: CASTSGSLLADTQYF. The CDR3 nucleotides read TGTGCCAGCACTAGCGGGAGCCTACTCGCAGATACGCAGTATTTT.

The gene calls are TRBV4-1 and TRBJ2-7; no reliable D call. Germline V gene sequence: CDR1 MGHRA, CDR2 YSYEKL. The CDR3 totals 15 residues. V gave up 4 bases and J gave up 1 base, with 14 bases separating them. CDR3 coding DNA: TGCGCCAGCAGCCGAACTCACTCGGTTTCCTACGAGCAGTACTTC. Encoded protein: CASSRTHSVSYEQYF.

This clonotype has more than one count but fewer than ten. The CDR3 DNA sequence: TGCGCCAGCAGCGCCCGACAGGGAGGAACTGGAAACACCATATATTTT. Its translation: CASSARQGGTGNTIYF. The chain couples TRBV5-1 to TRBJ1-3, with 7 positions matching TRBD1. The CDR3 loop spans 16 amino acids. Germline lookup yields CDR1 SGHRS and CDR2 YFSETQ. Trimming cost V 4 bases and J 2 bases; bases outside gene matches: 9.

This clonotype came up many times. V usage is TRBV5-5 and J usage is TRBJ2-4; TRBD1 might be the D (5 bases). Germline-derived CDR1 and CDR2 are SGHKS and YYEKEE (reference sequence). The CDR3 has 16 residues. V shed 0 bases and J shed 0 bases, with 10 bases lying between them. The CDR3, as DNA: TGTGCCAGCAGCTTGGAAAGGGGTTTAGCCAAAAACATTCAGTACTTC. Encoded protein: CASSLERGLAKNIQYF. Complete variable domain (other parts from reference TRBV5-5 and TRBJ2-4): DAGVTQSPTHLIKTRGQQVTLRCSPISGHKSVSWYQQVLGQGPQFIFQYYEKEERGRGNFPDRFSARQFPNYSSELNVNALLLGDSALYLCASSLERGLAKNIQYFGAGTRLSVL.

The chain uses TRBV4-1 and TRBJ2-5; D is possibly TRBD1 (5 bases). This CDR3 is 16 amino acids long. The V end lost 3 bases, the J end lost 0 bases, and 14 bases lay between the germline ends. The germline V gene encodes CDR1 MGHRA and CDR2 YSYEKL. CDR3 protein: CASSQGRVSDQETQYF. In nucleotides, the CDR3 is TGCGCCAGCAGCCAGGGGCGTGTGAGCGACCAAGAGACCCAGTACTTC.